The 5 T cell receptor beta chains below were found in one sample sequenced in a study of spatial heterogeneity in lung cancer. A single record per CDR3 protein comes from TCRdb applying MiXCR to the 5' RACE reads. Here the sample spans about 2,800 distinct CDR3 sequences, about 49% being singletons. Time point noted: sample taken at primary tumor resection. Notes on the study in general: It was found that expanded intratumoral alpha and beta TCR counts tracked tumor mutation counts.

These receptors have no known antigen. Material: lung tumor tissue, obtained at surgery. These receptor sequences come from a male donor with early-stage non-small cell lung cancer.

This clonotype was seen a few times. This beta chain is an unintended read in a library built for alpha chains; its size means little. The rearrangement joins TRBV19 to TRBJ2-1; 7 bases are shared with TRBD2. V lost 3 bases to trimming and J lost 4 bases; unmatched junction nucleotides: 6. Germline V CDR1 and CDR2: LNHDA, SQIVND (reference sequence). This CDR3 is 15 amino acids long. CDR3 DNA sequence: TGTGCCAGTAGTATTGGTGGGGGGGAATACAATGAGCAGTTCTTC. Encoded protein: CASSIGGGEYNEQFF.

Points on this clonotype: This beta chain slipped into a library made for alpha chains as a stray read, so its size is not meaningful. CDR3 residues: CSVEDGYVQYF. The DNA for the CDR3 is TGCAGCGTTGAAGACGGGTATGTGCAGTACTTC. The gene calls are TRBV29-1 and TRBJ2-7; D gene unclear. CDR3 length: 11 amino acids. V lost 0 bases, J lost 9 bases, and 9 bases lay in between. The V gene's germline CDR1 is SQVTM and CDR2 ANQGSEA.

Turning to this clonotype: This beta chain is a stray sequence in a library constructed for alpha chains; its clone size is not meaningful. The CDR3 protein is CATSDLRASGTSTDTQYF. In DNA, the CDR3 is TGTGCCACCAGTGATTTGCGGGCTAGCGGGACTAGCACAGATACGCAGTATTTT. The gene calls are TRBV24-1 and TRBJ2-3, with 9 positions matching TRBD2. The germline CDR1 and CDR2 sequences are KGHDR and SFDVKD. This CDR3 is built from 18 residues. The V segment lost 0 bases and the J segment 0 bases; nucleotides outside the gene matches: 6.

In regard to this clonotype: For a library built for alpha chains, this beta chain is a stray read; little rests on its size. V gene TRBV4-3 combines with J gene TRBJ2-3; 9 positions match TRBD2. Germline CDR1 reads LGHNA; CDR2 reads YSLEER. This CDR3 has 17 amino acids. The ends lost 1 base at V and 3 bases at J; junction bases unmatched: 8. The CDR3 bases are TGCGCCAGCAGCCAAGTTACCAGCGGGAGGTCGACAGATACGCAGTATTTT. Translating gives CASSQVTSGRSTDTQYF.

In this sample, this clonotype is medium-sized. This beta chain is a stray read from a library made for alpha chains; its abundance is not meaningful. CDR3 loop: CASSEALRSGNTIYF. In DNA form, the CDR3 reads TGTGCCAGCAGTGAAGCCCTCCGCTCTGGAAACACCATATATTTT. The chain carries TRBV28 and TRBJ1-3; the D is unclear. This CDR3 has 15 amino acids. Deletions cut 5 bases from V and 0 bases from J, with 11 bases between. Germline lookup yields CDR1 MDHEN and CDR2 SYDVKM.